A selection of T cell receptor beta chains follows, all from one sample in a study of CD8+ T cells in alopecia areata. Measured with immunoSEQ multiplex PCR; TCRdb has only the in-frame clones, and not every one. Among approximately 180,000 clones, about three fifths were seen once, and the ten largest hold 15% to 20%. The specimen was CD4+ T cells sorted from blood, collected between weeks 55 and 65, from a patient treated with tofacitinib. The receptors stem from a human donor with alopecia areata. Each CDR3 is given with its conserved first and last residue. A D gene is named only where the DNA matches it firmly. Some rows have no size entry. The others give once, few or many, or a class for an expanded clone.

size: few; V: TRBV30; J: TRBJ2-6; D: -; DNA: TGTGCCTGGAGTGTTGGGGGCCCCGCCAACGTCCTGACTTTC; CDR3: CAWSVGGPANVLTF
size: few; V: TRBV15; J: TRBJ1-2; D: TRBD1; DNA: TGTGCCACCAGCGAAGGGACAGGGGGCGCATCCTATGGCTACACCTTC; CDR3: CATSEGTGGASYGYTF
size: -; V: TRBV4-2; J: TRBJ1-1; D: -; DNA: TGTGCCAGCAGCCCCTCGGGAACGAACACTGAAGCTTTCTTT; CDR3: CASSPSGTNTEAFF
size: -; V: TRBV6-5; J: TRBJ1-3; D: -; DNA: TGTGCCACCTCCAGGGGAACTGGAAACACCATATATTTT; CDR3: CATSRGTGNTIYF
size: -; V: TRBV30; J: TRBJ1-4; D: -; DNA: TGTGCCTGGCGCCGGGACCCTCTTTTGGTAGAACTGTTTTTT; CDR3: CAWRRDPLLVELFF
size: few; V: TRBV5-1; J: TRBJ1-2; D: -; DNA: TGCGCCAGCAGCGAAGCTAACTATGGCTACACCTTC; CDR3: CASSEANYGYTF
size: -; V: TRBV5-1; J: TRBJ2-7; D: -; DNA: TGCGCCAGCAGCTCCCCTGTGGCACCCTACGAGCAGTACTTC; CDR3: CASSSPVAPYEQYF
size: few; V: TRBV4-1; J: TRBJ2-7; D: -; DNA: TGCGCCAGCAGCCGATACACGGGGAGCTACGAGCAGTACTTC; CDR3: CASSRYTGSYEQYF
size: few; V: TRBV5-1; J: TRBJ2-1; D: TRBD2; DNA: TGCGCCAGCAGCCAAGACGGGGGGGCCGTCGTTAATGAGCAGTTCTTC; CDR3: CASSQDGGAVVNEQFF
size: -; V: TRBV29-1; J: TRBJ2-3; D: -; DNA: TGCAGCGTCGATAGGGATTCTAGTACGCAGTATTTT; CDR3: CSVDRDSSTQYF
size: few; V: TRBV5-6; J: TRBJ2-6; D: TRBD1; DNA: TGTGCCAGCAGCCCCAGGGGGAGTCTTGGGGCCAACGTCCTGACTTTC; CDR3: CASSPRGSLGANVLTF
size: -; V: TRBV23-1; J: TRBJ2-1; D: -; DNA: TGCGCCAGCAGTCAATCGGACGCGGGGCTCCATGAGCAGTTCTTC; CDR3: CASSQSDAGLHEQFF